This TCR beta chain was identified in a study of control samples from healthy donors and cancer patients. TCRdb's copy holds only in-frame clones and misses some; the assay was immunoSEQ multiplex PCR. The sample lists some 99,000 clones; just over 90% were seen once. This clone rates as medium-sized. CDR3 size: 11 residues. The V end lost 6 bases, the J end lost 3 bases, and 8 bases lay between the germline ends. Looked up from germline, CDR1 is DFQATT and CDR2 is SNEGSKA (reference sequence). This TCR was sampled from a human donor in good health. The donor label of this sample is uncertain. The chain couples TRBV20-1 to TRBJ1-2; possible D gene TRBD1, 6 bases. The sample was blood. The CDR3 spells CSASGDYGYTF. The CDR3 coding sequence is TGCAGTGCCTCAGGGGACTATGGCTACACCTTC.